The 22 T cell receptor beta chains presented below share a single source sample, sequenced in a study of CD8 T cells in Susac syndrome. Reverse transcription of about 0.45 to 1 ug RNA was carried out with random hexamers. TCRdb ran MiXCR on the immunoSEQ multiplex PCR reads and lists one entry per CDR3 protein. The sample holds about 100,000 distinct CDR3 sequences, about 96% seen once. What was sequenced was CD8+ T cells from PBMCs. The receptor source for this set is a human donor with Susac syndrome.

CDR3 sequence (DNA): TGTGCCAGCAGCCAGACAGGGGGACAGCCCCAGCATTTT. Translating gives CASSQTGGQPQHF. The V gene is TRBV9, the J gene TRBJ1-5; 9 bases are shared with TRBD1. The CDR3 totals 13 residues. V shed 4 bases, J shed 7 bases, and the junction held 3 bases outside the gene matches. Germline V gives CDR1 SGDLS, CDR2 YYNGEE.

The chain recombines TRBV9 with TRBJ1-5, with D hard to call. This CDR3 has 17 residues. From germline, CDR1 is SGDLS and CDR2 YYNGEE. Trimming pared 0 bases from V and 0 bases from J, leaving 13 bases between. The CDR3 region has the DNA TGTGCCAGCAGCGTAGGGGGAGGGCAGTATAGCAATCAGCCCCAGCATTTT. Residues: CASSVGGGQYSNQPQHF.

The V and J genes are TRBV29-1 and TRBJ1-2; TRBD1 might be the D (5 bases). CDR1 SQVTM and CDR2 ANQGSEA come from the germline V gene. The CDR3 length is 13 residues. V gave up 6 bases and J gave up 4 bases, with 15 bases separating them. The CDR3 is CSVTTETFYGYTF. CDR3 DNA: TGCAGCGTGACGACAGAAACCTTCTATGGCTACACCTTC.

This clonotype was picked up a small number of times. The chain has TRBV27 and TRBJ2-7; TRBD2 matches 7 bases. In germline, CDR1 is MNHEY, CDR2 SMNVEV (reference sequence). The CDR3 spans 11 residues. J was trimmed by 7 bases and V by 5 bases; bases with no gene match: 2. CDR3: CASSGGGEQYF. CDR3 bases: TGTGCCAGCAGTGGGGGGGGAGAGCAGTACTTC.

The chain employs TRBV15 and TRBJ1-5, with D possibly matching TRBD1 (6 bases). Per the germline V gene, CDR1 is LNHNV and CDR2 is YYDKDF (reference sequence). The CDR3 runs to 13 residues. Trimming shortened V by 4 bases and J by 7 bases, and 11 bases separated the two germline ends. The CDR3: CATSMGQGQPQHF. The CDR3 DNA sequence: TGTGCCACCAGCATGGGACAAGGGCAGCCCCAGCATTTT.

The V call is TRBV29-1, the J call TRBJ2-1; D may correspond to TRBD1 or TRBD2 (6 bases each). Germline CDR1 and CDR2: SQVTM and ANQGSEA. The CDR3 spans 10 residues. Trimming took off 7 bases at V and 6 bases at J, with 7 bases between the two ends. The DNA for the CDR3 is TGCAGCGGGGGGGCCAATGAGCAGTTCTTC. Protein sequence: CSGGANEQFF.

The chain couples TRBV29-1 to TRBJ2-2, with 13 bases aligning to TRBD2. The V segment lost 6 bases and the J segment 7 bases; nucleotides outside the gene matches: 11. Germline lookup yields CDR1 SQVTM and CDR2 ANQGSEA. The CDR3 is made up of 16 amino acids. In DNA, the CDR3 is TGCAGCGTGGAAAGGACTAGCGGGGGTCAGAGCGGGGAGCTGTTTTTT. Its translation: CSVERTSGGQSGELFF.

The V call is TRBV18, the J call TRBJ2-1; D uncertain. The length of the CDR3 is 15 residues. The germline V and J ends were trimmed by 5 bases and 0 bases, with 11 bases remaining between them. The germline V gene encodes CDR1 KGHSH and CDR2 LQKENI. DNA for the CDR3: TGTGCCAGCTCAGGGCCCGAATCCTCCTACAATGAGCAGTTCTTC. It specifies CASSGPESSYNEQFF.

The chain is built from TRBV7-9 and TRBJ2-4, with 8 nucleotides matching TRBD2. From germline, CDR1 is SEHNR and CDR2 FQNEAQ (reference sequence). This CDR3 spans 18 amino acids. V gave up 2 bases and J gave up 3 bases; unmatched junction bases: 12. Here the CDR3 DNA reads TGTGCCAGCAGCTTATCGGCCCAGCGGGAGTTGGGCAAAAACATTCAGTACTTC. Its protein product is CASSLSAQRELGKNIQYF.

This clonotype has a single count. As DNA, the CDR3 is TGTGCCAGCAGCGGTGCGGGACAGGGGGCCACTGAAGCTTTCTTT. Amino acids: CASSGAGQGATEAFF. This rearrangement joins TRBV9 to TRBJ1-1; TRBD1 aligns across 12 bases. Germline-derived CDR1 and CDR2 are SGDLS and YYNGEE. J was trimmed by 4 bases and V by 3 bases; bases with no gene match: 4. The CDR3 loop spans 15 amino acids. Together with reference TRBV9 and TRBJ1-1, the CDR3 gives the full variable domain: DSGVTQTPKHLITATGQRVTLRCSPRSGDLSVYWYQQSLDQGLQFLIQYYNGEERAKGNILERFSAQQFPDLHSELNLSSLELGDSALYFCASSGAGQGATEAFFGQGTRLTVV.

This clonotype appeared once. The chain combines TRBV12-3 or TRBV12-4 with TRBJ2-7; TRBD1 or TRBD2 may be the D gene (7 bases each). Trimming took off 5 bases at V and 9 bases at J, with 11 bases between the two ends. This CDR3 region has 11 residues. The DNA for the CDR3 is TGTGCCAGCAGTCAGGGGGGGGTGCAGTACTTC. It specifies CASSQGGVQYF.

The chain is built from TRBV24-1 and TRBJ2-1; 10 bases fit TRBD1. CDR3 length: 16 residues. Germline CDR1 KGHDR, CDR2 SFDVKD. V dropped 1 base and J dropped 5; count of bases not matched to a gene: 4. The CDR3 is CATSDFSGTGDNEQFF. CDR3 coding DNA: TGTGCCACCAGTGATTTTTCCGGGACAGGGGACAATGAGCAGTTCTTC.

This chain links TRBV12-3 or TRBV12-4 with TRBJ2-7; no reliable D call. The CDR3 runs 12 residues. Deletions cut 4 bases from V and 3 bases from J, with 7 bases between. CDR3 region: CASSYWNYEQYF. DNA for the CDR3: TGTGCCAGCAGTTACTGGAACTACGAGCAGTACTTC.

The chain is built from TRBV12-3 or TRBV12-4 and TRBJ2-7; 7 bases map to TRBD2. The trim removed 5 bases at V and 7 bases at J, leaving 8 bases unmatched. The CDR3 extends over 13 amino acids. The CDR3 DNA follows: TGTGCCAGCAGTCCCAACGGGGGGAGGGAGCAGTACTTC. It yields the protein CASSPNGGREQYF.

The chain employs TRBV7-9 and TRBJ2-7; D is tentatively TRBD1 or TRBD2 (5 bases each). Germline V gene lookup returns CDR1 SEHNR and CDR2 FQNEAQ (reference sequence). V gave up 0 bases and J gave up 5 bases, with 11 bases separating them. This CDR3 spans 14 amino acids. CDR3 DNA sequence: TGTGCCAGCAGCTTAGCGGGGACGGGTGACGAGCAGTACTTC. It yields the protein CASSLAGTGDEQYF.

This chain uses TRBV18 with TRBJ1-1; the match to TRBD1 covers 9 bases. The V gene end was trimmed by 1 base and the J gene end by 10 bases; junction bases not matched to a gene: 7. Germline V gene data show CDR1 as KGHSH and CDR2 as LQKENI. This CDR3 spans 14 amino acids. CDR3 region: CASSPRTGGEVAFF. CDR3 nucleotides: TGTGCCAGCTCACCACGAACAGGGGGCGAGGTAGCTTTCTTT.

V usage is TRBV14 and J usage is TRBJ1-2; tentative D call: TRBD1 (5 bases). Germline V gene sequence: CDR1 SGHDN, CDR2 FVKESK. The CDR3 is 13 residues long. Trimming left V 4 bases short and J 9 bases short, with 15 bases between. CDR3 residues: CASSLPGTKRYTF. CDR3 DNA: TGTGCCAGCAGCCTCCCGGGGACCAAGCGCTACACCTTC.

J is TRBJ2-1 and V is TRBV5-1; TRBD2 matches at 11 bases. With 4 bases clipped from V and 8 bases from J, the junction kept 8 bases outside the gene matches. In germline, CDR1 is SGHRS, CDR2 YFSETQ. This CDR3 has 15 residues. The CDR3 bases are TGCGCCAGCAGCGCGACTAGCGGGGTGAGGTATGAGCAGTTCTTC. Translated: CASSATSGVRYEQFF.

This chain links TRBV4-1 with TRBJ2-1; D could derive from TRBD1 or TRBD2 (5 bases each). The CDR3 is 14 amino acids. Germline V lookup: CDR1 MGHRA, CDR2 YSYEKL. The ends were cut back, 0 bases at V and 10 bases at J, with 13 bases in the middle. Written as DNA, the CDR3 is TGCGCCAGCAGCCAAGATTTGGGGCTAGCCGAGCAGTTCTTC. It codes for CASSQDLGLAEQFF.

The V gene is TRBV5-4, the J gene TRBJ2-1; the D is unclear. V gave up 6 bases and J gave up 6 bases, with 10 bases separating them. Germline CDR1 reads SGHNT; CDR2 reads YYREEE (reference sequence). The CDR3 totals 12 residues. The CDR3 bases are TGTGCCAGCAACCTAGGATCCAATGAGCAGTTCTTC. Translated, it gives CASNLGSNEQFF.

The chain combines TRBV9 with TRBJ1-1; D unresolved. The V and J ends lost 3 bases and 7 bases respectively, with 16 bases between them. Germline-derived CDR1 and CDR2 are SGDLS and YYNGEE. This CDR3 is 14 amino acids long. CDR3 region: CASSAGPTGGEAFF. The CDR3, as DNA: TGTGCCAGCAGCGCGGGCCCCACTGGTGGTGAAGCTTTCTTT. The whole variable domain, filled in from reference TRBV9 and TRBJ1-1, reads DSGVTQTPKHLITATGQRVTLRCSPRSGDLSVYWYQQSLDQGLQFLIQYYNGEERAKGNILERFSAQQFPDLHSELNLSSLELGDSALYFCASSAGPTGGEAFFGQGTRLTVV.

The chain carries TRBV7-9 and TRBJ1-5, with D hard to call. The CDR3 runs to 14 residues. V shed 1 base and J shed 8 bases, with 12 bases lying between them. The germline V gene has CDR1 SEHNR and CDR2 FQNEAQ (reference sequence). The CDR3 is CASSLGGLIEPQHF. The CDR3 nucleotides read TGTGCCAGCAGCTTAGGGGGTCTGATTGAGCCCCAGCATTTT.